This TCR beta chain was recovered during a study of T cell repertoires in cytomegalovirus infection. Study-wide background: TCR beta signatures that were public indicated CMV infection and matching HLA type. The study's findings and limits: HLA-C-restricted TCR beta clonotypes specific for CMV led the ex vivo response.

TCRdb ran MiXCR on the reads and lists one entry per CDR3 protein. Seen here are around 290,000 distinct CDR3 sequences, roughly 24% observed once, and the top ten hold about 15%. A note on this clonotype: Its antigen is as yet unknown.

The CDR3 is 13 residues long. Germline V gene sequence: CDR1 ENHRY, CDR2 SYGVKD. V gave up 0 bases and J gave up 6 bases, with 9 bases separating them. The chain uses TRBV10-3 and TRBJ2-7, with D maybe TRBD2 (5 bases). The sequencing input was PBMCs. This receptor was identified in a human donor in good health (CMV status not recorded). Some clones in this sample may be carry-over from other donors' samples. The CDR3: CAISESQGGEQYF. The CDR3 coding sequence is TGTGCCATCAGTGAGTCTCAAGGAGGCGAGCAGTACTTC.